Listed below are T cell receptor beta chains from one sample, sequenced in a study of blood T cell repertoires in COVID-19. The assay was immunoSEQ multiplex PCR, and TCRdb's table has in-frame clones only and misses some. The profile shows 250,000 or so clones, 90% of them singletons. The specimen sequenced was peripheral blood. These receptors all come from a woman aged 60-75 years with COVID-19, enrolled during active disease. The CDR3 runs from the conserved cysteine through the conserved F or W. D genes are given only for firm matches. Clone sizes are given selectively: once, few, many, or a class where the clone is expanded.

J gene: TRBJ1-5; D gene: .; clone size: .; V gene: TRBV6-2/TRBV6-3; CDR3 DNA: TGTGCCAGCAGTTACGGTAGAGGGAGCAATCAGCCCCAGCATTTT; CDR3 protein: CASSYGRGSNQPQHF
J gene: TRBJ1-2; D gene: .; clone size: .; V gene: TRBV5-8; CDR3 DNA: TGTGCCAGCAGCTTGGCCCCGCTTCAGGGCTATGGCTACACCTTC; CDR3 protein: CASSLAPLQGYGYTF
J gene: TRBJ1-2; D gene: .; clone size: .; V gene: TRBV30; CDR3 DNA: TGTGCCTGGAGTGTTGGAGGACAGATCTATGGCTACACCTTC; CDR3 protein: CAWSVGGQIYGYTF
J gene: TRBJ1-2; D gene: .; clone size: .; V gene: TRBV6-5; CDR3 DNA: TGTGCCAGCAGTTACCGGGACTTCTATGGCTACACCTTC; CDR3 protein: CASSYRDFYGYTF
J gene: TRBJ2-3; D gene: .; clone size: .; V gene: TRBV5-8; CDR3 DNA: TGTGCCAGCAGCCGAAGAGGGACAGATACGCAGTATTTT; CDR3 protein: CASSRRGTDTQYF
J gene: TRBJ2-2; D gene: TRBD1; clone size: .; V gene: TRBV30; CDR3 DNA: TGTGCCTGGAGATCCGGGACAGGGATCACGAACACCGGGGAGCTGTTTTTT; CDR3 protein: CAWRSGTGITNTGELFF
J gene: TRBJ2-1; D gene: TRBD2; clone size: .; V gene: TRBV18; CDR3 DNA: TGTGCCAGCTCACCACCGACGGGGGGGCCCCACAATGAGCAGTTCTTC; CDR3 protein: CASSPPTGGPHNEQFF
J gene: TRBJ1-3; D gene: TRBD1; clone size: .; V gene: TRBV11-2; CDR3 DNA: TGTGCCAGCAGCTTAAACAGGGGAGCTGGAAACACCATATATTTT; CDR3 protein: CASSLNRGAGNTIYF
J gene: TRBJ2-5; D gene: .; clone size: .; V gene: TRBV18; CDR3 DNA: TGTGCCAGCTCACCTCAAGAGGAGGGCAACAACTTC; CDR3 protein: CASSPQEEGNNF
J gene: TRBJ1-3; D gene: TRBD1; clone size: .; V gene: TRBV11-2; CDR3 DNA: TGTGCCAGCACCCGCCGGACAGGGACTGGAAACACCATATATTTT; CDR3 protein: CASTRRTGTGNTIYF
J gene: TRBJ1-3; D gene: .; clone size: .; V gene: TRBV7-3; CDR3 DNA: TGTGCCAGCAGCCCATCCCGGGGATCCGGAAACACCATATATTTT; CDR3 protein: CASSPSRGSGNTIYF
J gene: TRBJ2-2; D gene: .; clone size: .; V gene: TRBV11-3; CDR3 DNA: TGTGCCAGCAGCGGACAGCCCGGGGAGCTGTTTTTT; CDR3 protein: CASSGQPGELFF
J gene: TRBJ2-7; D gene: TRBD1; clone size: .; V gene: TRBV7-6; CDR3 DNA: TGTGCCAGCAGCTTATCGGACAGGGGATTTGACGAGCAGTACTTC; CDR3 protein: CASSLSDRGFDEQYF
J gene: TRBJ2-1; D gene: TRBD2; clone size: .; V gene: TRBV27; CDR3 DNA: TGTGCCAGCAGTTTATTTCGGATAGCGGGGGAGCAGTTCTTC; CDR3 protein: CASSLFRIAGEQFF
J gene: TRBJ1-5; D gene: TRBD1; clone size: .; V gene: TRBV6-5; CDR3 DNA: TGTGCCAGCAAGACAGGGATGGGGCAGCCCCAGCATTTT; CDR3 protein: CASKTGMGQPQHF
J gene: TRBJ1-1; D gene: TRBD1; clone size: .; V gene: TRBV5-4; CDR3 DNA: TGTGCCAGCAGCCTTCCGGGACAGCCGAACACTGAAGCTTTCTTT; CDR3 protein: CASSLPGQPNTEAFF
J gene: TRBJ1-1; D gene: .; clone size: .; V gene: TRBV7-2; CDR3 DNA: TGTGCCAGCAGCTACCGGGGTCTTTCCTCGAACACTGAAGCTTTCTTT; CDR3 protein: CASSYRGLSSNTEAFF
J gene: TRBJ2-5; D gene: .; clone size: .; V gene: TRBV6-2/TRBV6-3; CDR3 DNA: TGTGCCAGCAGTTACCCCGTAGGGGCGCAAGAGACCCAGTACTTC; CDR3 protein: CASSYPVGAQETQYF
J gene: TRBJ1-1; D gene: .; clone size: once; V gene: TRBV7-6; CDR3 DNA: TGTGCCAGCAGCTTAACTGGGCTGGACATTGAAGCTTTCTTT; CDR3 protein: CASSLTGLDIEAFF
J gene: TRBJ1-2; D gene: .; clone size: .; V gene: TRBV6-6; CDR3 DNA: TGTGCCAGCCTCGCAGGGCAGACTAACTATGGCTACACCTTC; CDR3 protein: CASLAGQTNYGYTF
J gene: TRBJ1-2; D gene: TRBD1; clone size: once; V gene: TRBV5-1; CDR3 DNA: TGCGCCAGCAGCCATTTGACAGGGGGCTATGGCTACACCTTC; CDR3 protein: CASSHLTGGYGYTF
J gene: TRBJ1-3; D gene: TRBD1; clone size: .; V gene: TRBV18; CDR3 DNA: TGTGCCAGCTCACGAGCGGGACAGGGGGACTCTGGAAACACCATATATTTT; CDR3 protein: CASSRAGQGDSGNTIYF
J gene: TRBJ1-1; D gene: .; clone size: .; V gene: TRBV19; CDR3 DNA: TGTGCCAGTAGTATGACCCCTGCGGGGGTGAACACTGAAGCTTTCTTT; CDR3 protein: CASSMTPAGVNTEAFF
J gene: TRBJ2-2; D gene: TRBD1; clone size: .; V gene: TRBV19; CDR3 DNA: TGTGCCAGTAGTATTGGACAGGGAGGCGGCACCGGGGAGCTGTTTTTT; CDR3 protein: CASSIGQGGGTGELFF
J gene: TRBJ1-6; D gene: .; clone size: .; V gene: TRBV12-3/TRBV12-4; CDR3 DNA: TGTGCCAGCAGTTTACGGTCAAATTCACCCCTCCACTTT; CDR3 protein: CASSLRSNSPLHF
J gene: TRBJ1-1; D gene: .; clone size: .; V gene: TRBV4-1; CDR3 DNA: TGCGCCAGCAGCCAAGAAAGGCTAGGTAGCGGGGACACTGAAGCTTTCTTT; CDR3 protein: CASSQERLGSGDTEAFF
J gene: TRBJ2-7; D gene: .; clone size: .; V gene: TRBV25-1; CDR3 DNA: TGTGCCAGCAGTGGGGGAGGCGAGCAGTACTTC; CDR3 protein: CASSGGGEQYF
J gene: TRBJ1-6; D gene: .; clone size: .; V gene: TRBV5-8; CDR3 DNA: TGTGCCAGCAGCTTCAGGGAAATTGATTCACCCCTCCACTTT; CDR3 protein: CASSFREIDSPLHF
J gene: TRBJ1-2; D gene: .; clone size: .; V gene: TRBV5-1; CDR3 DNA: TGCGCCAGCAGCTTGGACAGTCCCTCCTATGGCTACACCTTC; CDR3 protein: CASSLDSPSYGYTF
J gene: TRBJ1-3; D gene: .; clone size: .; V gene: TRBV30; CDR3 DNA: TGTGCCTGGAAACCCACAAGTTCTGGAAACACCATATATTTT; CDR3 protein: CAWKPTSSGNTIYF
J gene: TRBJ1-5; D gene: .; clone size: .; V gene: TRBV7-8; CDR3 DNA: TGTGCCAGCAGCCCTCAGTACCGTGGGCCCCAGCATTTT; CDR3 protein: CASSPQYRGPQHF
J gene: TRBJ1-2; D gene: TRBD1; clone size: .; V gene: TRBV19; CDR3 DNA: TGTGCCAGTAGCACAGGGGGGGGGCTGAACTATGGCTACACCTTC; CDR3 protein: CASSTGGGLNYGYTF
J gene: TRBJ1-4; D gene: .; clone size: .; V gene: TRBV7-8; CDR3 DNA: TGTGCCAGCAGCTTTTCGTCCGGTGTTAATGAAAAACTGTTTTTT; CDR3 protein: CASSFSSGVNEKLFF
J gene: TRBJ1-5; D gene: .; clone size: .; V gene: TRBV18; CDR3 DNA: TGTGCCAGCTCCCCGGACAGAAATCAGCCCCAGCATTTT; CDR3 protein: CASSPDRNQPQHF
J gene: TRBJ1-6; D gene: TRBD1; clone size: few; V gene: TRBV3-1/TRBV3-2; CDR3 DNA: TGTGCCAGCAGCCAAGACCCGGGACAGATAAGGTGTTCACCCCTCCACTTT; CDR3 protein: CASSQDPGQIRCSPLHF
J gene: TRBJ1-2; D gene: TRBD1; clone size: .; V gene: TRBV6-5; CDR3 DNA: TGTGCCAGCAGTAGGGACAGGGGTTCGGGTGGCTACACCTTC; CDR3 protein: CASSRDRGSGGYTF
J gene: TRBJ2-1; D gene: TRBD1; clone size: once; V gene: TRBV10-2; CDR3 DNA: TGCGCCAGCAGCCCCGAGGGGACAGGGTTAATCTTC; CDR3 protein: CASSPEGTGLIF
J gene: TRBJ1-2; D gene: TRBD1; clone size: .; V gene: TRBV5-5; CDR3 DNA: TGTGCCAGCAGCTTCGATGGGACAGGGCCTGGCTACACCTTC; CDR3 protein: CASSFDGTGPGYTF
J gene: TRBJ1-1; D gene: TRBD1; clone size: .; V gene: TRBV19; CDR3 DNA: TGTGCCAGTAGTAAGTTGGGGACAGGTCACACTGAAGCTTTCTTT; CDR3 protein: CASSKLGTGHTEAFF
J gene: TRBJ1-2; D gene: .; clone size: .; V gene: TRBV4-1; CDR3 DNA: TGCGCCAGCAGCCCGGAAGGCACACTAACGGTGCGGTATGGCTACACCTTC; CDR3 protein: CASSPEGTLTVRYGYTF
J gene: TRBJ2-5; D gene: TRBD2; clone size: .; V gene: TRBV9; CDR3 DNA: TGTGCCAGCAGCGTACTCGCGGGGGGCCCCCGCAAGACCCAGTACTTC; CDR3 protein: CASSVLAGGPRKTQYF
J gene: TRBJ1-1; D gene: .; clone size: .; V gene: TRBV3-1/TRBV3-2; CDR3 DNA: TGTGCCAGCAGCCCTCGACATAACACTGAAGCTTTCTTT; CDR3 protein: CASSPRHNTEAFF
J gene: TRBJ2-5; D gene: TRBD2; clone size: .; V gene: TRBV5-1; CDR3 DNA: TGCGCCAGCAGCTTGGTCACTAGCGGGGGAGAGACCCAGTACTTC; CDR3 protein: CASSLVTSGGETQYF
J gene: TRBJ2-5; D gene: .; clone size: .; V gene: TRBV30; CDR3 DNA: TGTGCCTGGAGTCTGACACAAGAGACCCAGTACTTC; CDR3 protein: CAWSLTQETQYF
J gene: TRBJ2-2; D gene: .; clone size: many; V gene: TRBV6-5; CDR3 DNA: TGTGCCAGCAGTTACAGGAGACGCACGAACACCGGGGAGCTGTTTTTT; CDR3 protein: CASSYRRRTNTGELFF
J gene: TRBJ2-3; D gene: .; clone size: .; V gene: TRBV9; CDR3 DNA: TGTGCCAGCAGCCTCACCGTCTCCGGGTCAGATACGCAGTATTTT; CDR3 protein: CASSLTVSGSDTQYF
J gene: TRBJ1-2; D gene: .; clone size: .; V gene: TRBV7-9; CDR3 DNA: TGTGCCAGCAGCTCCGGGGGACTGGACTATGGCTACACCTTC; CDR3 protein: CASSSGGLDYGYTF
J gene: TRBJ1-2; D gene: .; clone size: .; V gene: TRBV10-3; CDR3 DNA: TGTGCCATCAGTGAGTTGGGGACTCCCTTAGCTAACTATGGCTACACCTTC; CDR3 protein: CAISELGTPLANYGYTF
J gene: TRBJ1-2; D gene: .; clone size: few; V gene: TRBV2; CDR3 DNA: TGTGCCAGCAGTGACGGGGGTGGTGGCTACACCTTC; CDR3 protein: CASSDGGGGYTF
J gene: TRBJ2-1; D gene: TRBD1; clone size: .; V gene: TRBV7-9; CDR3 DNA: TGTGCCAGCGCACTCCGAACAGGGGGCTCGTTTAATGAGCAGTTCTTC; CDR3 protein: CASALRTGGSFNEQFF
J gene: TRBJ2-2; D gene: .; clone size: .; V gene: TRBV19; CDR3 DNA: TGTGCCAGTAGTATGGCCAGTCCCAGCACCGGGGAGCTGTTTTTT; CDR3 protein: CASSMASPSTGELFF
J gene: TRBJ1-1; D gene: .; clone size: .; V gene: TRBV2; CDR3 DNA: TGTGCCAGCGCCCAGTCCCCAGGGGCCCAGTGGAACACTGAAGCTTTCTTT; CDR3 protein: CASAQSPGAQWNTEAFF